The entry that follows covers one TCR beta chain sequence. There are a few counts of this clonotype. Its antigen target is currently unknown. No much larger clone exists at a distance of one base, and base qualities are not known. This entry is derived from a study of T cell repertoires in cytomegalovirus infection (dated by TCRdb to about 2019). Concerning the study at large: The HLA type of each donor mattered for the analysis, because public TCR beta signatures pointed to carriage of CMV infection along with the matching HLA type. Results and caveats for the whole study, not just this receptor: In the ex vivo response, HLA-C-restricted CMV-specific TCR beta clonotypes were dominant, and in two of eight donors the single most frequent clonotype came from this HLA-C-restricted group. Cumulative frequency of public TCR beta family members discriminated carriers of CMV infection plus the relevant HLA type in this cohort and an independent approximately 350-donor cohort.

Sequencing used an Illumina HiSeq 1500. TCRdb reanalyzed the raw reads on its own, using fastp at Q25 for trimming and MiXCR for clone calling, and kept in-frame beta chains. Under each unique CDR3 protein, matching rows form one entry showing the most common genes and DNA. The sample includes 150,000 to 200,000 distinct CDR3 sequences, with 28% observed a single time. Roughly 31% of the sample is held by the ten biggest clonotypes. For this chain, trimming is 5 bases at the V end and 6 bases at the J end, and the number of junction bases without a gene match is 6. Inclusive of the bounding cysteine and phenylalanine, the CDR3 is 15 residues long. The kept DNA is CDR3 alone, 45 bases in frame from the first base. From a lookup of the germline V gene (reference sequence), CDR1 and CDR2 are PRHDT and FYEKMQ.

The sequencing sample was made of PBMCs. The V gene is TRBV13 and the J gene is TRBJ1-6; 8 junctional bases match TRBD1. The sequence came from a human donor in good health (CMV status not recorded). Some clones in this sample may be carry-over from other donors' samples. The sequenced DNA is TGTGCCAGCAGCGCTAGACAGGGGCCTAATTCACCCCTCCACTTT. It is translated as CASSARQGPNSPLHF. Reference TRBV13 and TRBJ1-6 proteins supply the regions before and after the CDR3; the full variable domain is: AAGVIQSPRHLIKEKRETATLKCYPIPRHDTVYWYQQGPGQDPQFLISFYEKMQSDKGSIPDRFSAQQFSDYHSELNMSSLELGDSALYFCASSARQGPNSPLHFGNGTRLTVT.